These 30 T cell receptor beta chains were all obtained from the same sample, sequenced in a study of CD4+ T cells in melanoma. TCRdb's copy holds only in-frame clones and misses some; the assay was immunoSEQ multiplex PCR. The sample gives 15,000 to 20,000 clones, about 83% of which show up once; 5.1% is in the top ten. Sample: cells from a culture (not recorded whether cultured in vitro). These receptors all stem from a human donor with melanoma.

The rearrangement joins TRBV4-1 to TRBJ1-3; 9 positions agree with TRBD1. This CDR3 spans 15 amino acids. With 4 bases clipped from V and 2 bases from J, the junction kept 3 bases outside the gene matches. Germline CDR1 is MGHRA and CDR2 is YSYEKL. CDR3 coding DNA: TGCGCCAGCAGCCCGGGACAGGGAACTGGAAACACCATATATTTT. It codes for CASSPGQGTGNTIYF.

The gene calls are TRBV5-5 and TRBJ1-1, with TRBD1 identical over 7 bases. Trimming removed 2 bases from V and 0 bases from J; junction bases left unmatched: 4. The CDR3 runs to 15 residues. The germline CDR1 and CDR2 sequences are SGHKS and YYEKEE (reference sequence). DNA of the CDR3: TGTGCCAGCAGCTTAACAGGGGCCCTGAACACTGAAGCTTTCTTT. Its protein product is CASSLTGALNTEAFF.

The chain employs TRBV5-1 and TRBJ2-5; D ambiguous. The J call could be wrong; TRBJ2-7 is a better fit for the DNA end. The germline gives CDR1 SGHRS, CDR2 YFSETQ. This CDR3 spans 14 amino acids. This chain's CDR3 is CASSGSISAYEQYF. In DNA, the CDR3 is TGCGCCAGCAGTGGTTCGATCTCGGCCTACGAGCAGTACTTC.

V is TRBV30 and J is TRBJ2-3; no clear D gene. V lost 0 bases, J lost 2 bases, and 9 bases lay in between. The germline CDR1 and CDR2 sequences are GTSNPN and SVGIG (reference sequence). This CDR3 spans 14 amino acids. CDR3 nucleotide sequence: TGTGCCTGGAGTGTGGCAAGGAACACAGATACGCAGTATTTT. It encodes CAWSVARNTDTQYF.

DNA of the CDR3: TGTGCCAGTACCGAACAGACTCTTAGCAATCAGCCCCAGCATTTT. Amino acids: CASTEQTLSNQPQHF. The rearrangement links TRBV19 to TRBJ1-5; D is unresolved. The CDR3 length is 15 residues. Trimming took 7 bases from V and 0 from J, leaving 13 bases between them. CDR1 is LNHDA and CDR2 is SQIVND in the germline V gene (reference sequence).

The gene calls are TRBV29-1 and TRBJ2-5; 9 nucleotides match TRBD1. J lost 4 bases, V lost 7 bases, and 4 bases had no gene match. The CDR3 sequence is 12 residues long. The V gene's germline CDR1 is SQVTM and CDR2 ANQGSEA. Here the CDR3 DNA reads TGCAGCGCCGGACAGGGGCGAGAGACCCAGTACTTC. Translating it yields CSAGQGRETQYF.

The V and J genes are TRBV14 and TRBJ2-5; D uncertain. V lost 3 bases, J lost 4 bases, and 12 bases lay in between. CDR3 size: 14 residues. Germline V lookup: CDR1 SGHDN, CDR2 FVKESK. This chain's CDR3 is CASSQGWTGETQYF. For the CDR3, the DNA is TGTGCCAGCAGCCAGGGGTGGACGGGAGAGACCCAGTACTTC.

The chain links TRBV6-6 to TRBJ1-6, with a weak D call TRBD1 (5 bases). The CDR3 covers 14 residues. Germline V gene sequence: CDR1 MNHNY, CDR2 SVGAGI (reference sequence). V shed 4 bases and J shed 9 bases, with 13 bases lying between them. Written as DNA, the CDR3 is TGTGCCAGCAGTTCCCAGGCAGGGCCTTCACCCCTCCACTTT. The encoded protein is CASSSQAGPSPLHF.

This clone has only a few counts. The V gene is TRBV9, the J gene TRBJ2-3, with D perhaps TRBD2 (7 bases). Germline lookup yields CDR1 SGDLS and CDR2 YYNGEE. This CDR3 is 15 amino acids long. Trimming pared 2 bases from V and 3 bases from J, leaving 13 bases between. CDR3: CASSVQQGGTDTQYF. For the CDR3, the DNA is TGTGCCAGCAGCGTCCAACAGGGAGGGACAGATACGCAGTATTTT. The variable domain in full, with the rest retrieved from reference TRBV9 and TRBJ2-3, is DSGVTQTPKHLITATGQRVTLRCSPRSGDLSVYWYQQSLDQGLQFLIQYYNGEERAKGNILERFSAQQFPDLHSELNLSSLELGDSALYFCASSVQQGGTDTQYFGPGTRLTVL.

The chain employs TRBV27 and TRBJ1-1; 7 positions match TRBD1. The germline V gene encodes CDR1 MNHEY and CDR2 SMNVEV (reference sequence). The junction had 8 bases not matched to a gene; V was cut back by 6 bases and J by 4 bases. There are 14 residues in the CDR3. CDR3 in DNA: TGTGCCAGCAGCAGACAGGGAGCAGGCACTGAAGCTTTCTTT. Protein sequence: CASSRQGAGTEAFF.

This sequence joins TRBV5-1 and TRBJ2-5; no clear D gene. V was pared by 2 bases and J by 5 bases, with 10 bases between. The germline CDR1 and CDR2 sequences are SGHRS and YFSETQ. CDR3 size: 13 residues. The DNA of the CDR3 is TGCGCCAGCAGCTTACCGGGCAGCGAGACCCAGTACTTC. This sequence encodes CASSLPGSETQYF.

The V call is TRBV19, the J call TRBJ2-7; 10 bases align to TRBD1. Germline V lookup: CDR1 LNHDA, CDR2 SQIVND (reference sequence). The junction had 5 bases not matched to a gene; V was cut back by 0 bases and J by 3 bases. CDR3 length equals 16 residues. The CDR3 is CASSIDFGTGVYEQYF. CDR3 nucleotide sequence: TGTGCCAGTAGTATAGACTTCGGGACAGGGGTCTACGAGCAGTACTTC.

A single count supports this clone. This sequence joins TRBV10-3 and TRBJ2-2; D remains ambiguous. Trimming pared 1 base from V and 3 bases from J, leaving 6 bases between. Germline V gene sequence: CDR1 ENHRY, CDR2 SYGVKD. CDR3 length: 14 amino acids. CDR3 in DNA: TGTGCCATCAGTGAGTACGGTGACACCGGGGAGCTGTTTTTT. Protein sequence: CAISEYGDTGELFF.

This chain links TRBV2 with TRBJ2-5, with TRBD1 identical over 9 bases. Germline assignment: CDR1 SNHLY and CDR2 FYNNEI. The trim removed 3 bases at V and 9 bases at J, leaving 11 bases unmatched. The CDR3 spans 15 residues. CDR3 bases: TGTGCCAGCAGTGATTCCTCCGGGACAGGGATCTCCCAGTACTTC. The encoded protein is CASSDSSGTGISQYF.

The table lists this clone with a few counts. This chain links TRBV14 with TRBJ1-2; D gene ambiguous. In germline, CDR1 is SGHDN, CDR2 FVKESK. The V gene lost 4 bases and the J gene lost 6 bases, with 12 bases spanning the gap. CDR3 length equals 13 residues. For the CDR3, the DNA is TGTGCCAGCAGCCTAGTCCAGACGGATGGCTACACCTTC. It codes for CASSLVQTDGYTF.

The table lists this clone with a count of one. The CDR3, as DNA: TGTGCCAGTAGACAGGCCACAATAACTGAAGCTTTCTTT. Translating it yields CASRQATITEAFF. The chain employs TRBV18 and TRBJ1-1, with a possible D match to TRBD1 (6 bases). This CDR3 is 13 amino acids long. Looked up from germline, CDR1 is KGHSH and CDR2 is LQKENI. Between the trimmed V and J ends, which lost 9 bases and 5 bases, there was a span of 16 bases.

This clone was found a few times. V usage is TRBV11-2 and J usage is TRBJ2-5, with 7 bases identical to TRBD1. The CDR3 loop spans 13 amino acids. J lost 3 bases, V lost 5 bases, and 3 bases had no gene match. CDR1 is SGHAT, CDR2 FQNNGV, per germline. The chain's CDR3 is CASSPTGKETQYF. The DNA for the CDR3 is TGTGCCAGCAGCCCGACAGGGAAAGAGACCCAGTACTTC.

J is TRBJ1-1 and V is TRBV10-3, with unresolved D. V lost 10 bases and J 6 bases, leaving 18 bases between the germline ends. Germline V gene sequence: CDR1 ENHRY, CDR2 SYGVKD. The CDR3 loop spans 13 amino acids. The CDR3 DNA reads TGTGCCAGCAGATCGAGGGATGCAGCTGAAGCTTTCTTT. Its translation is CASRSRDAAEAFF.

The chain joins TRBV5-4 to TRBJ1-3; possible D gene TRBD1, 5 bases. Deletions cut 2 bases from V and 4 bases from J, with 10 bases between. Germline CDR1 SGHNT, CDR2 YYREEE (reference sequence). This CDR3 region has 14 residues. This CDR3 reads CASSLSGAGNTIYF. The CDR3 DNA sequence: TGTGCCAGCAGCTTATCCGGGGCGGGAAACACCATATATTTT.

The rearrangement uses TRBV15 and TRBJ1-2; a weak D match, TRBD1 (5 bases). Germline-derived CDR1 and CDR2 are LNHNV and YYDKDF (reference sequence). The CDR3 covers 14 residues. Trimming removed 1 base from V and 0 bases from J, with 6 bases in between. The CDR3 spells CATSRGGTNYGYTF. CDR3 bases: TGTGCCACCAGCAGAGGGGGGACTAACTATGGCTACACCTTC. Combining the CDR3 with reference TRBV15 and TRBJ1-2 gives the whole variable domain DAMVIQNPRYQVTQFGKPVTLSCSQTLNHNVMYWYQQKSSQAPKLLFHYYDKDFNNEADTPDNFQSRRPNTSFCFLDIRSPGLGDTAMYLCATSRGGTNYGYTFGSGTRLTVV.

Written as DNA, the CDR3 is TGTGCCAGCTCACCAAGGGGAGCGGTGAACACTGAAGCTTTCTTT. It is translated as CASSPRGAVNTEAFF. The chain links TRBV18 to TRBJ1-1, with a possible D match to TRBD1 (5 bases). The V end was cut by 2 bases, the J end by 0 bases, with 10 bases between. The CDR3 runs 15 residues. Germline values: CDR1 KGHSH, CDR2 LQKENI.

This chain links TRBV18 with TRBJ1-1; the match to TRBD1 covers 8 bases. This CDR3 has 16 amino acids. V lost 3 bases, J lost 1 base, and 7 bases stayed unmatched. Germline-derived CDR1 and CDR2 are KGHSH and LQKENI. The DNA of the CDR3 is TGTGCCAGCTCACCGCTGCTGGACAGGGCGAACACTGAAGCTTTCTTT. It translates to CASSPLLDRANTEAFF.

The chain joins TRBV15 to TRBJ2-5; D gene ambiguous. CDR3 length equals 15 residues. V dropped 5 bases and J dropped 5 bases, with 18 bases sitting between them. Germline V gives CDR1 LNHNV, CDR2 YYDKDF (reference sequence). CDR3: CATSPRPGGRETQYF. CDR3 coding DNA: TGTGCCACCAGCCCACGGCCGGGTGGTCGGGAGACCCAGTACTTC.

Notes on this clone: A read error may account for a junction end that differs from germline. The chain couples TRBV7-7 to TRBJ2-1; 10 bases align to TRBD2. This CDR3 comprises 15 residues. The germline V gene encodes CDR1 SSHAT and CDR2 FNYEAQ (reference sequence). CDR3 loop: CASSLAGGPYNEQFF. CDR3 nucleotide sequence: TGTGCTAGCAGCTTAGCGGGGGGCCCCTACAATGAGCAGTTCTTC. The full variable domain, rest sourced from reference TRBV7-7 and TRBJ2-1, is GAGVSQSPRYKVTKRGQDVTLRCDPISSHATLYWYQQALGQGPEFLTYFNYEAQPDKSGLPSDRFSAERPEGSISTLTIQRTEQRDSAMYRCASSLAGGPYNEQFFGPGTRLTVL.

This clone was recorded a few times. The chain links TRBV7-9 to TRBJ1-4, with a weak D call TRBD1 (6 bases). In germline, CDR1 is SEHNR, CDR2 FQNEAQ (reference sequence). V was clipped by 6 bases and J by 4 bases, with 18 bases between them. The CDR3 totals 16 residues. The CDR3 sequence: CASSPLRGLSNEKLFF. The DNA of the CDR3 is TGTGCCAGCAGTCCCCTTCGGGGGCTGAGTAATGAAAAACTGTTTTTT.

The J gene is TRBJ2-3, the V gene TRBV5-1, with 8 bases lining up with TRBD2. This CDR3 has 14 residues. The V gene's germline CDR1 is SGHRS and CDR2 YFSETQ. The V and J ends lost 4 bases and 2 bases, in that order; junction bases with no gene match: 3. The CDR3 is CASSRGGDTDTQYF. In nucleotides, the CDR3 is TGCGCCAGCAGCCGGGGGGGGGACACAGATACGCAGTATTTT.

The rearrangement links TRBV21-1 to TRBJ2-6; TRBD1, the table's D call, was not compared with the DNA. TRBV21-1 is listed as a pseudogene. The CDR3 totals 16 residues. CDR3 region: CATRTGSSSGANVLTF. The CDR3 DNA is TGTGCCACAAGGACAGGAAGCAGCTCTGGGGCCAACGTCCTGACTTTC.

DNA of the CDR3: TGTGCCAGCAGTGAAACAGGTCCGAACACCGGGGAGCTGTTTTTT. This translates into CASSETGPNTGELFF. The rearrangement uses TRBV2 and TRBJ2-2; possibly TRBD1 for D (5 bases). Per germline, CDR1 SNHLY and CDR2 FYNNEI. The CDR3 runs 15 residues. V was trimmed by 2 bases and J by 0 bases, leaving 7 bases between them.

The chain links TRBV7-9 to TRBJ1-4, with TRBD1 as a possible D gene (5 bases). The CDR3 consists of 14 residues. The germline V and J ends were trimmed by 5 bases and 8 bases, with 15 bases remaining between them. Germline CDR1 reads SEHNR; CDR2 reads FQNEAQ (reference sequence). The CDR3 sequence: CASSPDTAREKLFF. CDR3 in DNA: TGTGCCAGCAGCCCGGACACCGCCAGAGAAAAACTGTTTTTT. The whole variable domain, remainder taken from reference TRBV7-9 and TRBJ1-4, is DTGVSQNPRHKITKRGQNVTFRCDPISEHNRLYWYRQTLGQGPEFLTYFQNEAQLEKSRLLSDRFSAERPKGSFSTLEIQRTEQGDSAMYLCASSPDTAREKLFFGSGTQLSVL.

The rearrangement joins TRBV7-2 to TRBJ2-2; perhaps TRBD1 as D (5 bases). CDR1 is SGHTA, CDR2 FQGNSA, per germline. This CDR3 is 15 amino acids long. The V and J ends lost 6 bases and 2 bases respectively, with 13 bases between them. CDR3: CASRQGARNTGELFF. The CDR3 region has the DNA TGTGCCAGCAGACAAGGGGCGAGAAACACCGGGGAGCTGTTTTTT.